One and the same sample provided the 30 T cell receptor beta chains below, sequenced in a study of T cell responses to AZD1222 COVID-19 vaccine. Some clones are missing from TCRdb's copy, which holds only in-frame ones; the method was immunoSEQ multiplex PCR. The sample gives 150,000 to 200,000 clones, about 93% of which show up once; around 0.98% is in the top ten. The source material was peripheral blood, sampled 28 days after the second dose of the MenACWY control vaccine. Every receptor here comes from an adult who received the MenACWY meningococcal vaccine as a control.

The chain recombines TRBV6-2 or TRBV6-3 with TRBJ1-1; D is unclear. The CDR3 consists of 13 residues. Trimming removed 5 bases at V and 1 base at J, with 8 bases between. Germline loops: CDR1 MNHEY, CDR2 SVGEGT. In DNA form, the CDR3 reads TGTGCCAGCAGTAGGACGGGGAACACTGAAGCTTTCTTT. Its translation is CASSRTGNTEAFF.

The sample holds a few counts of this clone. The gene calls are TRBV27 and TRBJ2-3; D is tentatively TRBD1 or TRBD2 (5 bases each). The CDR3 extends over 15 amino acids. From germline, CDR1 is MNHEY and CDR2 SMNVEV (reference sequence). Trimming took off 7 bases at V and 3 bases at J, with 17 bases between the two ends. The DNA for the CDR3 is TGTGCCAGCAAAACGAGGGACGCAAGGACAGATACGCAGTATTTT. Translating gives CASKTRDARTDTQYF.

The rearrangement uses TRBV18 and TRBJ1-6, with 10 bases lining up with TRBD1. Losses at the gene ends were 5 bases for V and 9 bases for J; bases not matched to a gene: 10. CDR3 length: 16 residues. The germline V gene has CDR1 KGHSH and CDR2 LQKENI. The CDR3 DNA sequence: TGTGCCAGCTCATCGGGCGGGACAGGGGCAACTTCACCCCTCCACTTT. Translation: CASSSGGTGATSPLHF.

The CDR3 DNA follows: TGTGCCAGCAAAGGTGGGTCCGGGCAGCCCCAGCATTTT. It is translated as CASKGGSGQPQHF. This chain connects TRBV6-6 to TRBJ1-5; D call uncertain. The CDR3 spans 13 residues. Per the germline V gene, CDR1 is MNHNY and CDR2 is SVGAGI (reference sequence). V shed 7 bases and J shed 7 bases, with 14 bases lying between them.

The chain links TRBV21-1 to TRBJ1-5; the listed D gene, TRBD1, was not tested against the DNA. TRBV21-1 is deemed a pseudogene. The CDR3 loop spans 18 amino acids. The CDR3 reads CASSKILSGQGAGQPQHF. CDR3 DNA sequence: TGTGCCAGCAGCAAAATCCTGTCGGGACAGGGGGCCGGTCAGCCCCAGCATTTT.

The chain employs TRBV28 and TRBJ1-5; the match to TRBD1 covers 7 bases. The CDR3 totals 15 residues. Germline trimming cut 5 bases from V and 5 bases from J; bases unmatched to any gene: 9. Looked up from germline, CDR1 is MDHEN and CDR2 is SYDVKM. The CDR3 spells CASSPSSTGHQPQHF. The CDR3 DNA reads as TGTGCCAGCAGTCCCTCTTCGACAGGGCATCAGCCCCAGCATTTT.

This chain uses TRBV5-1 with TRBJ1-1, with 11 nucleotides matching TRBD1. The V gene end was trimmed by 1 base and the J gene end by 6 bases; junction bases not matched to a gene: 8. CDR3 length equals 16 residues. Germline loops: CDR1 SGHRS, CDR2 YFSETQ. Written as DNA, the CDR3 is TGCGCCAGCAGCTTGCAAGGGACAGGGGGATTTGCTGAAGCTTTCTTT. Encoded protein: CASSLQGTGGFAEAFF.

This clone was counted a few times. This CDR3 is also generated by other DNA sequences in the sample. V gene TRBV5-1 combines with J gene TRBJ1-2; D not certain. CDR1 and CDR2 (germline): SGHRS, YFSETQ. Trimming left V 0 bases short and J 7 bases short, with 4 bases between. The CDR3 has 11 residues. CDR3 protein: CASSLGSGYTF. The CDR3, as DNA: TGCGCCAGCAGCTTGGGAAGTGGCTACACCTTC.

Notes on this clone: Compared with germline, one end of the junction differs, possibly owing to a read error. The rearrangement joins TRBV7-7 to TRBJ2-6, with 7 bases that match TRBD1. The CDR3 totals 13 residues. CDR1 and CDR2 from the germline V gene are SSHAT and FNYEAQ (reference sequence). The CDR3 DNA follows: TGTGCTAGCAGCTTGGGACAGTCTGACGTCCTGACTTTC. Protein product: CASSLGQSDVLTF. The full variable domain, rest sourced from reference TRBV7-7 and TRBJ2-6, is GAGVSQSPRYKVTKRGQDVTLRCDPISSHATLYWYQQALGQGPEFLTYFNYEAQPDKSGLPSDRFSAERPEGSISTLTIQRTEQRDSAMYRCASSLGQSDVLTFGAGSRLTVL.

The chain uses TRBV6-2 or TRBV6-3 and TRBJ2-5; maybe TRBD2 (6 bases). Trimming shortened V by 4 bases and J by 5 bases, and 11 bases separated the two germline ends. Germline CDR1 and CDR2: MNHEY and SVGEGT. This CDR3 contains 13 residues. The CDR3 DNA is TGTGCCAGCAGTTCTGCAGGGAGGGAGACCCAGTACTTC. This gives the protein CASSSAGRETQYF.

The V gene is TRBV12-3 or TRBV12-4, the J gene TRBJ1-2; D is uncertain. The CDR3 has 12 amino acids. V lost 2 bases and J lost 8, with 9 bases in between. Written as DNA, the CDR3 is TGTGCCAGCAGTTTATCGACGCGAGGCTACACCTTC. Translating gives CASSLSTRGYTF.

The chain links TRBV19 to TRBJ1-5, with TRBD1 as a possible D gene (6 bases). The CDR3 sequence is 15 residues long. The V end lost 2 bases, the J end lost 3 bases, and 11 bases lay between the germline ends. The germline V gene has CDR1 LNHDA and CDR2 SQIVND (reference sequence). For the CDR3, the DNA is TGTGCCAGTAGTATAATGGGGGGCTACAATCAGCCCCAGCATTTT. Translated: CASSIMGGYNQPQHF.

The chain combines TRBV18 with TRBJ2-2; TRBD2 matches 11 bases. The V and J ends lost 5 bases and 0 bases, in that order; junction bases with no gene match: 2. CDR3 size: 16 residues. The germline gives CDR1 KGHSH, CDR2 LQKENI. This CDR3 is CASSSSGGTNTGELFF. The CDR3 coding sequence is TGTGCCAGCTCATCTAGCGGGGGGACGAACACCGGGGAGCTGTTTTTT.

The chain uses TRBV5-5 and TRBJ2-3; TRBD1 matches at 10 bases. Germline lookup yields CDR1 SGHKS and CDR2 YYEKEE (reference sequence). Trimming cost V 2 bases and J 4 bases; bases outside gene matches: 13. The CDR3 is 18 amino acids. The CDR3 loop is CASSFDSADRGGSDTQYF. The CDR3 DNA is TGTGCCAGCAGCTTCGACTCGGCGGACAGGGGGGGTTCAGATACGCAGTATTTT.

The chain employs TRBV6-5 and TRBJ1-5; no definite D call. Looked up from germline, CDR1 is MNHEY and CDR2 is SVGAGI. The CDR3 has 15 amino acids. Trimming took 2 bases from V and 2 from J, leaving 10 bases between them. Written as DNA, the CDR3 is TGTGCCAGCAGTTACGGGTCGAATGGCAATCAGCCCCAGCATTTT. This sequence encodes CASSYGSNGNQPQHF.

The rearrangement joins TRBV5-4 to TRBJ1-2; 7 nucleotides align to TRBD1. This CDR3 has 13 residues. Germline CDR1 SGHNT, CDR2 YYREEE (reference sequence). With 3 bases clipped from V and 2 bases from J, the junction kept 1 base outside the gene matches. In DNA, the CDR3 is TGTGCCAGCAGCTCGACAGGGAACTATGGCTACACCTTC. It specifies CASSSTGNYGYTF.

This clone was observed a handful of times. The chain has TRBV3-1 (or the pseudogene TRBV3-2) and TRBJ2-2; TRBD1 aligns across 9 bases. J gave up 7 bases and V 4 bases, and 4 bases lay outside the gene matches. The CDR3 has 14 residues. Looked up from germline, CDR1 is LGHDT and CDR2 is YNNKEL (reference sequence). CDR3 coding DNA: TGTGCCAGCAGCCGGGGACAGGGTATCGGGGAGCTGTTTTTT. This sequence encodes CASSRGQGIGELFF.

This chain joins TRBV5-1 and TRBJ2-7; no reliable D call. V dropped 0 bases and J dropped 1 base, with 8 bases sitting between them. The V gene's germline CDR1 is SGHRS and CDR2 YFSETQ. This CDR3 contains 14 residues. The CDR3 is CASSLDRRSYEQYF. For the CDR3, the DNA is TGCGCCAGCAGCTTGGATAGGAGATCCTACGAGCAGTACTTC.

The rearrangement uses TRBV5-5 and TRBJ1-1; D is undetermined. CDR3 size: 15 residues. The V end was cut by 2 bases, the J end by 1 base, with 12 bases between. Per the germline V gene, CDR1 is SGHKS and CDR2 is YYEKEE (reference sequence). The CDR3 loop reads CASSLSGNTNTEAFF. In nucleotides, the CDR3 is TGTGCCAGCAGCTTAAGCGGAAACACGAACACTGAAGCTTTCTTT.

This rearrangement joins TRBV7-2 to TRBJ1-3, with TRBD1 matching 8 bases. There are 15 residues in the CDR3. Unmatched junction bases numbered 7, after V lost 5 bases and J lost 4 bases. Per the germline V gene, CDR1 is SGHTA and CDR2 is FQGNSA. The CDR3 bases are TGTGCCAGCAGCGGCTCGACAGGGGTCGGAAACACCATATATTTT. Amino acid sequence: CASSGSTGVGNTIYF.

This chain uses TRBV6-5 with TRBJ1-5, with D unclear. The CDR3 contains 13 residues. V lost 9 bases to trimming and J lost 4 bases, with 13 bases between them. CDR1 MNHEY and CDR2 SVGAGI come from the germline V gene. The CDR3 nucleotides are TGTGCCAGTGGTATGGGTGGGAATCAGCCCCAGCATTTT. It translates to CASGMGGNQPQHF.

The V and J genes are TRBV19 and TRBJ1-4; no definite D call. CDR3 length: 14 residues. Trimming took 5 bases from V and 0 from J, leaving 7 bases between them. CDR1 and CDR2 (germline): LNHDA, SQIVND (reference sequence). The CDR3 region is CASSAGATNEKLFF. CDR3 sequence (DNA): TGTGCCAGTAGTGCCGGGGCAACTAATGAAAAACTGTTTTTT.

The chain has TRBV7-2 and TRBJ1-4; D is uncertain. Trimming shortened V by 5 bases and J by 1 base, and 14 bases separated the two germline ends. CDR1 SGHTA and CDR2 FQGNSA come from the germline V gene. This CDR3 has 16 residues. The CDR3 coding sequence is TGTGCCAGCAGCCCCCGCCGGTCTGGAACTAATGAAAAACTGTTTTTT. Translated, it gives CASSPRRSGTNEKLFF.

This chain uses TRBV7-9 with TRBJ2-5; 9 bases map to TRBD1. CDR3 length: 16 amino acids. Germline trimming cut 5 bases from V and 1 base from J; bases unmatched to any gene: 8. Germline assignment: CDR1 SEHNR and CDR2 FQNEAQ (reference sequence). The CDR3 sequence: CASSLRTGAFQETQYF. In DNA, the CDR3 is TGTGCCAGCAGCCTCCGGACAGGGGCATTCCAAGAGACCCAGTACTTC.

J is TRBJ1-3 and V is TRBV5-5; D not resolved. The CDR3 runs 15 residues. Germline V gives CDR1 SGHKS, CDR2 YYEKEE (reference sequence). V lost 5 bases to trimming and J lost 0 bases, with 12 bases between them. In DNA form, the CDR3 reads TGTGCCAGCAGGCAAGGACTGAACTCTGGAAACACCATATATTTT. It codes for CASRQGLNSGNTIYF.

The chain uses TRBV10-1 and TRBJ1-2; 9 bases are shared with TRBD1. Germline-derived CDR1 and CDR2 are WNHNN and SYGVQD (reference sequence). The CDR3 runs to 13 residues. The V and J ends lost 4 bases and 8 bases, in that order; junction bases with no gene match: 5. CDR3 coding DNA: TGCGCCAGCAGTGCAACAGGGGGCGTCGGCTACACCTTC. As protein: CASSATGGVGYTF.

The chain combines TRBV6-2 or TRBV6-3 with TRBJ1-5; D is unclear. Germline loops: CDR1 MNHEY, CDR2 SVGEGT. V dropped 5 bases and J dropped 7 bases, with 6 bases sitting between them. The CDR3 loop spans 11 amino acids. The CDR3 bases are TGTGCCAGCAGTAACGGGCAGCCCCAGCATTTT. It encodes CASSNGQPQHF.

This rearrangement joins TRBV11-2 to TRBJ1-2, with TRBD1 identical over 10 bases. The CDR3 has 16 residues. Per germline, CDR1 SGHAT and CDR2 FQNNGV. Trimming removed 6 bases from V and 1 base from J; junction bases left unmatched: 8. CDR3 protein: CASSFDRGQVNYGYTF. For the CDR3, the DNA is TGTGCCAGCAGTTTCGACAGGGGGCAAGTTAACTATGGCTACACCTTC.

The rearrangement joins TRBV27 to TRBJ1-2; the match to TRBD1 covers 9 bases. CDR1 is MNHEY, CDR2 SMNVEV, per germline (reference sequence). V dropped 5 bases and J dropped 6; count of bases not matched to a gene: 4. This CDR3 region has 13 residues. In DNA form, the CDR3 reads TGTGCCAGCAGTGCACAGGGGGCCAATGGCTACACCTTC. Translation: CASSAQGANGYTF.

This chain uses TRBV7-2 with TRBJ2-7; 7 bases line up with TRBD1. The CDR3 is 16 residues long. The V gene end was trimmed by 3 bases and the J gene end by 0 bases; junction bases not matched to a gene: 8. The germline gives CDR1 SGHTA, CDR2 FQGNSA. The CDR3 region has the DNA TGTGCCAGCAGCTTGGGGTACAGGGGTCCCTCCTACGAGCAGTACTTC. Translation: CASSLGYRGPSYEQYF. The complete variable domain, with remaining parts taken from reference TRBV7-2 and TRBJ2-7, reads GAGVSQSPSNKVTEKGKDVELRCDPISGHTALYWYRQSLGQGLEFLIYFQGNSAPDKSGLPSDRFSAERTGGSVSTLTIQRTQQEDSAVYLCASSLGYRGPSYEQYFGPGTRLTVT.